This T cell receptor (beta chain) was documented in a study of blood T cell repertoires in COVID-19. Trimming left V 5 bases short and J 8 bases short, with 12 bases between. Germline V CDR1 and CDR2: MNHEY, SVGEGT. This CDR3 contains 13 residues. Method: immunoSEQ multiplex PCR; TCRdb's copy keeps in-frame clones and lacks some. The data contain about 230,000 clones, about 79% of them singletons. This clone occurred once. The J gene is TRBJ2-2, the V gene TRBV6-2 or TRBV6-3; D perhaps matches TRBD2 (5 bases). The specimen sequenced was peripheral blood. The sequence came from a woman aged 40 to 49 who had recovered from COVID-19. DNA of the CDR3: TGTGCCAGCAGTCCCCGGTGGAGGGGGGAGCTGTTTTTT. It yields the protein CASSPRWRGELFF.